This is a list of T cell receptor beta chains from one sample in a study of T cell responses to AZD1222 COVID-19 vaccine. Clones were sequenced by immunoSEQ multiplex PCR, and TCRdb holds only the in-frame ones, with some missing. The sample lists more than 25,000 clones, 89% occurring once. The sequences come from peripheral blood, collected on day 0 of AZD1222 vaccination. These receptors were collected from an adult in good health. CDR3s include the opening cysteine and the closing phenylalanine or tryptophan. Each record gives: CDR3 DNA, CDR3 protein, V gene, J gene, clone size, D gene. A D gene is named only where the DNA matches it firmly. For some rows the clone size is stated as once, few or many, or as a class when expanded; others skip it.

TGTGCCAGCAGCAAAAGCAGGATTAGTAATGAAAAACTGTTTTTT	CASSKSRISNEKLFF	TRBV21-1	TRBJ1-4	few	.
TGTGCCTGGAGTGTACTCCGGGGGCCAATAGCCAAAAACATTCAGTACTTC	CAWSVLRGPIAKNIQYF	TRBV30	TRBJ2-4	.	.
TGTGCCAGCAGCTCAGACGCCGGGAGCCTCCAAGAGACCCAGTACTTC	CASSSDAGSLQETQYF	TRBV7-9	TRBJ2-5	.	.
TGTGCCACCGCCAATGACAGGGACCGGGATCAGCCCCAGCATTTT	CATANDRDRDQPQHF	TRBV10-3	TRBJ1-5	.	TRBD1
TGTGCCAGTAAAGACGAGCGGCGCACAGATACGCAGTATTTT	CASKDERRTDTQYF	TRBV19	TRBJ2-3	.	.
TGTGCCAGCGAGTTCAACCTGGGAGGTTTAGATGGCTACACCTTC	CASEFNLGGLDGYTF	TRBV19	TRBJ1-2	few	.
TGTGCCAGCAGCCAAGATCCAGACTCTGGGGCCAACGTCCTGACTTTC	CASSQDPDSGANVLTF	TRBV3-1/TRBV3-2	TRBJ2-6	.	.
TGTGCCACCCGGGGGACATTATCTGGAAACACCATATATTTT	CATRGTLSGNTIYF	TRBV6-6	TRBJ1-3	.	.
TGTGCCAGCAGCTCCCGCGTAGGACAAGAGACCCAGTACTTC	CASSSRVGQETQYF	TRBV11-2	TRBJ2-5	.	.
TGTGCCAGCCGGCCCGGGGGGGGGCGGGACACTGAAGCTTTCTTT	CASRPGGGRDTEAFF	TRBV5-4	TRBJ1-1	.	.
TGTGCCACGGAGTGGGGACGGATTGATGAAAAACTGTTTTTT	CATEWGRIDEKLFF	TRBV30	TRBJ1-4	.	.
TGCGCCAGCAGCGCAACGAGGGGGCTTGAGACCCAGTACTTC	CASSATRGLETQYF	TRBV5-1	TRBJ2-5	.	TRBD1
TGTGCCAGCTCACCAATCGGGGAGCTGTTTTTT	CASSPIGELFF	TRBV18	TRBJ2-2	.	.
TGTGCCAGCTATTCGACAGGGGCTGGAAACACCATATATTTT	CASYSTGAGNTIYF	TRBV14	TRBJ1-3	.	TRBD1
TGTGCCAGCTCTCTGGAGGGCACCGGGGGATCGAACACCGGGGAGCTGTTTTTT	CASSLEGTGGSNTGELFF	TRBV18	TRBJ2-2	.	.
TGTGCCAGCAGCCCTAACAGGGACAGCTCTGGAAACACCATATATTTT	CASSPNRDSSGNTIYF	TRBV9	TRBJ1-3	.	TRBD1
TGTGCCAGCAGACCGGGACAGGGTCATGGCTACACCTTC	CASRPGQGHGYTF	TRBV6-5	TRBJ1-2	.	TRBD1
TGCGCCAGCAGCCCTAAACAGGGGGCCCTCTATGGCTACACCTTC	CASSPKQGALYGYTF	TRBV4-3	TRBJ1-2	.	TRBD1
TGTGCCAGCGGGCTCGGGATGACAGATACGCAGTATTTT	CASGLGMTDTQYF	TRBV2	TRBJ2-3	once	.
TGCGCCAGCAGCTTGGTCCCGCGGGAGGTCGTACACGAGCAGTACTTC	CASSLVPREVVHEQYF	TRBV5-1	TRBJ2-7	.	TRBD2
TGTGCCAGCCGAGGGATCGCTCAACATGGCTACACCTTC	CASRGIAQHGYTF	TRBV2	TRBJ1-2	.	.
TGTGCCAGCACTTCTGACGGGGGTACTGAAGCTTTCTTT	CASTSDGGTEAFF	TRBV12-3/TRBV12-4	TRBJ1-1	.	.
TGTGCCAGCAGTCCCTATTTTGCGGGGGGGCGTGGGGTTTATAGCAATCAGCCCCAGCATTTT	CASSPYFAGGRGVYSNQPQHF	TRBV27	TRBJ1-5	.	.
TGCGCCAGCAGTGGACAGACGAACTACGAGCAGTACTTC	CASSGQTNYEQYF	TRBV10-1	TRBJ2-7	.	.
TGTGCCAGCAGTTACTCGACGGGGCCCGCCAAAAACATTCAGTACTTC	CASSYSTGPAKNIQYF	TRBV6-5	TRBJ2-4	.	.
TGTGCCAGCAGCCAAGTGGGGGGGACCGGGGAGCTGTTTTTT	CASSQVGGTGELFF	TRBV3-1/TRBV3-2	TRBJ2-2	.	TRBD2
TGTGCCAGCAGCCTCACGGAGACCCAGTACTTC	CASSLTETQYF	TRBV12-3/TRBV12-4	TRBJ2-5	.	.
TGTGCCAGCAGTTTTTCCCTGACTAGCGCGAATCCGAGCTCCTACGAGCAGTACTTC	CASSFSLTSANPSSYEQYF	TRBV6-2/TRBV6-3	TRBJ2-7	.	TRBD2
TGTGCCATCAGTGAGTTTGAACAGGGCGGGGAGCAGTACTTC	CAISEFEQGGEQYF	TRBV10-3	TRBJ2-7	.	.
TGTGCCAGCAGTGAAGCCCCCCTCGGACAGAAATACACTGAAGCTTTCTTT	CASSEAPLGQKYTEAFF	TRBV2	TRBJ1-1	.	.
TGCGCCAGCAGCTCCTTAGCGGGAGCCGGTTACAATGAGCAGTTCTTC	CASSSLAGAGYNEQFF	TRBV5-1	TRBJ2-1	.	TRBD2
TGTGCCAGCAGCCAAGATCCCTCGTGGCCCCCCTTCTCCTACGAGCAGTACTTC	CASSQDPSWPPFSYEQYF	TRBV3-1/TRBV3-2	TRBJ2-7	.	.
TGTGCCAGCAGTCGACAGCCCTATAATTCACCCCTCCACTTT	CASSRQPYNSPLHF	TRBV6-2/TRBV6-3	TRBJ1-6	.	.
TGTGCCAGCAGCTTAGCGTCTCGGGCCGAGCAGTACTTC	CASSLASRAEQYF	TRBV7-2	TRBJ2-7	once	.
TGTGCCAGCACCCGGGACAGGGATAAGGCTGAAGCTTTCTTT	CASTRDRDKAEAFF	TRBV6-5	TRBJ1-1	.	TRBD1
TGTGCCAGTAGTATAGCCGGGACTAGCGGGAGCATGGGCTCCTACAATGAGCAGTTCTTC	CASSIAGTSGSMGSYNEQFF	TRBV19	TRBJ2-1	.	TRBD2
TGTGCCAGCAGGAAGCAGGGGGCTTGGTGGGTTAGCACTGAAGCTTTCTTT	CASRKQGAWWVSTEAFF	TRBV7-9	TRBJ1-1	.	TRBD1
TGTGCCAGCAGCTTTGGACAGGACTCCTACGAGCAGTACTTC	CASSFGQDSYEQYF	TRBV11-3	TRBJ2-7	.	TRBD1
TGTGCCAGCAGTTTTAGCGTCGTTCGGGTTATGAACACTGAAGCTTTCTTT	CASSFSVVRVMNTEAFF	TRBV28	TRBJ1-1	.	.
TGTGCCAGTAGTAAAGAGGTGTTCCCGAACACCGGGGAGCTGTTTTTT	CASSKEVFPNTGELFF	TRBV19	TRBJ2-2	.	.
TGTGCCAGTAGACCTGGGATTCAGGGGGAGGTAGAGACCCAGTACTTC	CASRPGIQGEVETQYF	TRBV19	TRBJ2-5	few	.
TGTGCCAGCAGCCAACTAGCGGGAGCGAACACCGGGGAGCTGTTTTTT	CASSQLAGANTGELFF	TRBV3-1/TRBV3-2	TRBJ2-2	.	TRBD2
TGCGCCAGCAGCCAATTGGGGCAGGGGTCCGGTGAGCAGTTCTTC	CASSQLGQGSGEQFF	TRBV5-1	TRBJ2-1	.	.
TGCGCCAGCAGCTTTGGACAGCCCATCCTCTACGAGCAGTACTTC	CASSFGQPILYEQYF	TRBV5-1	TRBJ2-7	.	.
TGTGCCAGCTCACCCCGGGACAAAGGCGAAGCTTTCTTT	CASSPRDKGEAFF	TRBV18	TRBJ1-1	.	.